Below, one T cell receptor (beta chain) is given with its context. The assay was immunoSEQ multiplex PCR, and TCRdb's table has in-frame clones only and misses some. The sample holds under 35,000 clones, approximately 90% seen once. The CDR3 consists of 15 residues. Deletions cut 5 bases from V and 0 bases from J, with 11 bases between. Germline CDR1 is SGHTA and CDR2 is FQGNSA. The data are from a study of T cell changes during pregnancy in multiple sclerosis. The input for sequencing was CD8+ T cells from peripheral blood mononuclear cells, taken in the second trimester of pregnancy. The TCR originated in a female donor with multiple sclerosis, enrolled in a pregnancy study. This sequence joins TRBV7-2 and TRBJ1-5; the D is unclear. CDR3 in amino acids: CASSQGDYSNQPQHF. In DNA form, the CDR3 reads TGTGCCAGCAGCCAAGGAGACTATAGCAATCAGCCCCAGCATTTT.